The T cell receptor beta chain under discussion was sequenced for a study of blood T cell repertoires in COVID-19. The overall study: The United States, Italy and Spain were the sources of the acute and convalescent COVID-19 samples. From T cells, B-cell-depleted T cells, or PBMCs came the material, which was cDNA or gDNA.

Patients in Seattle were enrolled during active infection, then followed longitudinally. As handled by the study authors: Nucleated cell counts were estimated from reference gene primer amplification. TCRdb's table, derived via immunoSEQ multiplex PCR, lists solely in-frame clones and lacks some. V, J and clone size derive from that table, while D and trimming were established from the DNA sequence. The repertoire has around 480,000 clones, approximately 89% of them found once; the top ten carry around an eighth. The CDR3 totals 15 residues. Germline V CDR1 and CDR2: SQVTM, ANQGSEA. Trimming shortened V by 0 bases and J by 5 bases, and 16 bases separated the two germline ends.

The source is a woman between 50 and 59 years old with COVID-19, enrolled during active disease. The sample taken for sequencing was peripheral blood. This chain connects TRBV29-1 to TRBJ2-5; D possibly corresponds to TRBD2 (7 bases). CDR3 bases: TGCAGCGTTGAAGACGGAGGGGGGGCCCTGGAGACCCAGTACTTC. It codes for CSVEDGGGALETQYF.